These 20 T cell receptor beta chains came from one sample sequenced in a study of blood T cells in healthy people across ages (dated by TCRdb to about 2015). The receptor library was made with 5' RACE. The instrument given in TCRdb is Illumina HiSeq 2500. A second PCR of roughly 7 to 11 cycles was performed with a sample-barcoded 5' primer and a J-beta primer mix. TCRdb trimmed the raw reads at Q25, called clones with MiXCR and kept productive beta chains. Rows are unified per CDR3 protein, each entry keeping the most common DNA and genes. The sample table holds some 1.4 million distinct CDR3 sequences, of which about 43% were seen once. Jointly, the top ten make up roughly 7.7% of the sample. Sequencing was performed on blood. The receptor set was obtained from a young woman in good health.

The chain combines TRBV28 with TRBJ1-5, with D perhaps TRBD1 (5 bases). CDR3 length equals 17 residues. V lost 7 bases, J lost 0 bases, and 19 bases lay in between. Germline CDR1 MDHEN, CDR2 SYDVKM. CDR3 residues: CASTITRDARSNQPQHF. The CDR3, as DNA: TGTGCCAGCACCATAACCCGGGACGCTCGTAGCAATCAGCCCCAGCATTTT.

This clonotype has a handful of counts. The V and J genes are TRBV21-1 and TRBJ2-5. TRBV21-1 is labeled a pseudogene. The CDR3 length is 14 residues. For the CDR3, the DNA is TGTGCCAGCAGCATAGCGGTGTACCAAGAGACCCAGTACTTC. Protein: CASSIAVYQETQYF.

The chain carries TRBV6-2 or TRBV6-3 and TRBJ2-1, with D possibly TRBD1 on 6 matching bases. Looked up from germline, CDR1 is MNHEY and CDR2 is SVGEGT. CDR3 length: 14 amino acids. The V and J ends lost 6 bases and 6 bases respectively, with 15 bases between them. In DNA, the CDR3 is TGTGCCAGCAGCTGTCTTGGGGGCGTCAATGAGCAGTTCTTC. It yields the protein CASSCLGGVNEQFF.

CDR3 sequence (DNA): TGCAGCCTAGCGGGCCTAGGCTACGAGCAGTACTTC. Residues: CSLAGLGYEQYF. The rearrangement uses TRBV20-1 and TRBJ2-7; 8 bases are a match to TRBD2. The CDR3 spans 12 residues. Germline values: CDR1 DFQATT, CDR2 SNEGSKA (reference sequence).

CDR3 in amino acids: CASSLRDNNSPLHF. CDR3 bases: TGTGCCAGCAGCTTACGCGACAATAATTCACCCCTCCACTTT. The chain links TRBV7-2 to TRBJ1-6, with D unresolved. Germline assignment: CDR1 SGHTA and CDR2 FQGNSA. CDR3 length: 14 residues. Trimming stripped 2 bases from V and 5 bases from J, with 7 bases between.

The genes are TRBV5-1 and TRBJ1-1, with 10 bases that match TRBD1. This CDR3 comprises 16 residues. J lost 4 bases, V lost 4 bases, and 10 bases had no gene match. CDR1 is SGHRS, CDR2 YFSETQ, per germline. This CDR3 reads CASSGDRGQGRTEAFF. The DNA for the CDR3 is TGCGCCAGCAGCGGGGACAGGGGACAAGGGCGCACTGAAGCTTTCTTT. The complete variable domain, with remaining parts taken from reference TRBV5-1 and TRBJ1-1, reads KAGVTQTPRYLIKTRGQQVTLSCSPISGHRSVSWYQQTPGQGLQFLFEYFSETQRNKGNFPGRFSGRQFSNSRSEMNVSTLELGDSALYLCASSGDRGQGRTEAFFGQGTRLTVV.

The J gene is TRBJ2-7, the V gene TRBV30; D is unresolved. In germline, CDR1 is GTSNPN, CDR2 SVGIG (reference sequence). The CDR3 is made up of 12 amino acids. V was clipped by 2 bases and J by 4 bases, with 9 bases between them. The CDR3 DNA follows: TGTGCCTGGAGTATTTCGGAGTACGAGCAGTACTTC. This gives the protein CAWSISEYEQYF.

This clonotype showed up many times. The chain employs TRBV25-1 and TRBJ2-1; D not resolved. The germline V gene has CDR1 MGHDK and CDR2 SYGVNS. Trimming removed 2 bases from V and 4 bases from J, with 3 bases in between. This CDR3 contains 12 residues. The CDR3 loop is CASSERYNEQFF. The CDR3 DNA reads TGTGCCAGCAGTGAACGGTACAATGAGCAGTTCTTC.

The chain uses TRBV6-5 and TRBJ2-3; no clear D gene. The CDR3 runs to 13 residues. Germline-derived CDR1 and CDR2 are MNHEY and SVGAGI. V was cut by 6 bases and J by 1 base, with 8 bases left in between. CDR3: CASRTPGTDTQYF. The CDR3 DNA sequence: TGTGCCAGCAGGACCCCCGGCACAGATACGCAGTATTTT.

The chain combines TRBV5-1 with TRBJ1-1; tentatively, D is TRBD1 (5 bases). From germline, CDR1 is SGHRS and CDR2 YFSETQ. With 3 bases removed from V and 5 bases from J, the gap between germline ends came to 17 bases. This CDR3 has 15 residues. This CDR3 is CASSSGTKGRTEAFF. As DNA, the CDR3 is TGCGCCAGCAGCTCCGGGACGAAGGGAAGGACTGAAGCTTTCTTT.

The genes are TRBV10-3 and TRBJ1-1; perhaps TRBD1 as D (6 bases). In germline, CDR1 is ENHRY, CDR2 SYGVKD. Trimming pared 3 bases from V and 3 bases from J, leaving 8 bases between. This CDR3 has 13 residues. The CDR3 DNA reads as TGTGCCATCAGTGATGGGGGCTACACTGAAGCTTTCTTT. It codes for CAISDGGYTEAFF.

The rearrangement joins TRBV4-1 to TRBJ2-4; unclear D gene. Near its end, the DNA agrees better with TRBJ2-7, so the J call may be wrong. The CDR3 has 13 residues. The germline CDR1 and CDR2 sequences are MGHRA and YSYEKL. The CDR3 loop is CASSPFFGYEQYF. As DNA, the CDR3 is TGCGCCAGCAGCCCATTCTTCGGGTACGAGCAGTACTTC.

This clonotype was seen a few times. V gene TRBV5-1 combines with J gene TRBJ2-4; D remains unclear. CDR1 and CDR2 (germline): SGHRS, YFSETQ. The CDR3 loop spans 13 amino acids. V lost 4 bases, J lost 1 base, and 6 bases lay in between. CDR3 DNA sequence: TGCGCCAGCAGCACCAGCGCCAAAAACATTCAGTACTTC. Its translation is CASSTSAKNIQYF.

The V gene is TRBV28, the J gene TRBJ1-2; D possibly corresponds to TRBD1 (5 bases). V gave up 6 bases and J gave up 4 bases, with 12 bases separating them. This CDR3 spans 13 amino acids. Germline CDR1 and CDR2: MDHEN and SYDVKM. CDR3 sequence (DNA): TGTGCCAGCAGGGTACAGGACGGCTATGGCTACACCTTC. Protein sequence: CASRVQDGYGYTF.

This clonotype was picked up a small number of times. The V gene is TRBV20-1, the J gene TRBJ1-2, with 7 bases identical to TRBD1. The CDR3 is 13 residues long. Germline V lookup: CDR1 DFQATT, CDR2 SNEGSKA (reference sequence). V shed 3 bases and J 3 bases; nucleotides not matched to a gene: 4. The CDR3 DNA follows: TGCAGTGCTAGCACAGGGGCGTACTATGGCTACACCTTC. This sequence encodes CSASTGAYYGYTF.

This rearrangement joins TRBV11-1 to TRBJ2-5; 10 bases line up with TRBD2. The junction had 8 bases not matched to a gene; V was cut back by 5 bases and J by 2 bases. The CDR3 runs to 16 residues. CDR1 SGHAT and CDR2 FQDESV come from the germline V gene (reference sequence). This chain's CDR3 is CASSRSGSGGQETQYF. The CDR3 DNA sequence: TGTGCCAGCAGCCGCAGCGGTAGCGGGGGGCAAGAGACCCAGTACTTC.

This sequence joins TRBV4-1 and TRBJ2-2; 15 positions agree with TRBD2. Germline lookup yields CDR1 MGHRA and CDR2 YSYEKL. The CDR3 contains 17 residues. With 4 bases clipped from V and 7 bases from J, the junction kept 7 bases outside the gene matches. CDR3 residues: CASSPGLAGGQNGELFF. The CDR3 coding sequence is TGCGCCAGCAGCCCCGGACTAGCGGGGGGGCAAAACGGGGAGCTGTTTTTT.

This clonotype occurred a few times. Here the CDR3 reads CSGTDNTEAFF. As DNA, the CDR3 is TGCAGTGGGACAGACAACACTGAAGCTTTCTTT. V usage is TRBV20-1 and J usage is TRBJ1-1, with a weak D call TRBD1 (6 bases). V was clipped by 7 bases and J by 2 bases, with 8 bases between them. Per germline, CDR1 DFQATT and CDR2 SNEGSKA (reference sequence). The CDR3 runs 11 residues.

In its sample, this clonotype was seen a few times. As DNA, the CDR3 is TGTGCCAGCAGCACACGGACAGGGGACATCTACGAGCAGTACTTC. Translating it yields CASSTRTGDIYEQYF. This chain joins TRBV7-2 and TRBJ2-7, with 9 bases fitting TRBD1. Germline CDR1 reads SGHTA; CDR2 reads FQGNSA. The CDR3 contains 15 residues. Germline trimming cut 5 bases from V and 3 bases from J; bases unmatched to any gene: 8.

This clonotype was seen more than once but under ten times. The chain couples TRBV3-1 to TRBJ2-3; D tentatively fits TRBD1 or TRBD2 (6 bases each). Germline assignment: CDR1 LGHDT and CDR2 YNNKEL (reference sequence). The CDR3 has 16 residues. Trimming shortened V by 0 bases and J by 4 bases, and 14 bases separated the two germline ends. CDR3 residues: CASSQDAGTRSDTQYF. The CDR3 bases are TGTGCCAGCAGCCAAGACGCGGGGACAAGATCAGATACGCAGTATTTT.